This entry concerns a single TCR beta chain. The CDR3 sequence is 14 residues long. V was pared by 9 bases and J by 0 bases, with 14 bases between. The data are from a study of blood T cell repertoires in COVID-19. Study-wide context: Collection of acute and convalescent COVID-19 samples took place in the United States, Italy and Spain. PBMCs, B-cell-depleted T cells, or T cells were the source of the cDNA or gDNA that made up the material.

Authors' analysis steps: The assay estimated nucleated cells by amplifying reference gene primers. Assay used: immunoSEQ multiplex PCR; TCRdb lists only in-frame clones, some missing. V and J calls and clone size follow that table, whereas D and trimming were derived from the DNA. The sample has 99,000 or so clones; around 82% are singletons. The V call is TRBV23-1, the J call TRBJ1-2; no clear D gene. TRBV23-1 is given ORF status, its function remaining uncertain. Sequenced sample: peripheral blood. This clonotype was obtained from a man between 60 and 75 years old with acute or convalescent COVID-19. The CDR3 bases are TGCGCCAGGCTGGCTCTCACAGCTAACTATGGCTACACCTTC. As protein: CARLALTANYGYTF.